The T cell receptor beta chain described here comes from a study of PD-1 blockade in classical Hodgkin lymphoma. Of note for this clone: Its matching antigen is unknown.

Study-level results: Complete responders entered with baseline diversity on par with newly diagnosed patients, the results showed.

The V gene lost 0 bases and the J gene lost 4 bases, with 4 bases spanning the gap. This CDR3 has 13 residues. Germline-derived CDR1 and CDR2 are ENHRY and SYGVKD. The sample's time point: cycle 4 day 1 (C4D1), after less than 7 weeks of nivolumab. Each and every patient relapsed after autologous stem cell transplantation, and patients got differing brentuximab vedotin exposure. Method: immunoSEQ multiplex PCR; TCRdb's copy keeps in-frame clones and lacks some. In the table there are over 70,000 clones, 75% to 95% of which are singletons. The rearrangement links TRBV10-3 to TRBJ1-5; D remains ambiguous. Specimen: peripheral blood mononuclear cells (PBMCs), collected before the fourth cycle of nivolumab. The receptor was derived from a human donor with classical Hodgkin lymphoma. The CDR3 sequence: CAISESFNQPQHF. The DNA for the CDR3 is TGTGCCATCAGTGAGTCATTTAATCAGCCCCAGCATTTT.